The 13 T cell receptor beta chains below all came from one sample that was sequenced in a study of blood T cell repertoires in COVID-19 (dated by TCRdb to 2019 to 2021). Libraries were constructed by the immunoSEQ multiplex PCR assay. Entries here come from immuneACCESS through TCRdb and include only in-frame sequences with V and J called. Some clones fail to appear in such tables; in the studies checked, an unresolved V gene covers under half of the shortfall, and the cause of the remainder is unknown. The sample table shows 80,000 to 85,000 clones, and more than 80% are seen once. The top ten hold less than 15% of the sample. Material: peripheral blood. These receptors all stem from a human donor in a cohort sampled during active COVID-19.

This clone occurred once. For the CDR3, the DNA is TGTGCCAGCAGCTTTGGGGACAGAGGCCACAATGAGCAGTTCTTC. Translation: CASSFGDRGHNEQFF. This sequence joins TRBV7-3 and TRBJ2-1, with 7 nucleotides matching TRBD1. Unmatched junction bases numbered 7, after V lost 3 bases and J lost 5 bases. Per germline, CDR1 SGHTA and CDR2 FQGTGA. The CDR3 length is 15 residues.

The CDR3 DNA reads as TGTGCCAGCAGCTTAACAGGGTCGGATGAGCAGTTCTTC. Its protein is CASSLTGSDEQFF. The chain joins TRBV7-9 to TRBJ2-1; perhaps TRBD1 as D (6 bases). This CDR3 region has 13 residues. Germline values: CDR1 SEHNR, CDR2 FQNEAQ (reference sequence). Trimming shortened V by 2 bases and J by 8 bases, and 10 bases separated the two germline ends. Filled out from reference TRBV7-9 and TRBJ2-1, the complete variable domain reads DTGVSQNPRHKITKRGQNVTFRCDPISEHNRLYWYRQTLGQGPEFLTYFQNEAQLEKSRLLSDRFSAERPKGSFSTLEIQRTEQGDSAMYLCASSLTGSDEQFFGPGTRLTVL.

V and J are TRBV7-9 and TRBJ1-3; tentative D call: TRBD1 (6 bases). In germline, CDR1 is SEHNR, CDR2 FQNEAQ (reference sequence). CDR3 length: 13 amino acids. The germline V and J ends were trimmed by 7 bases and 2 bases, with 9 bases remaining between them. This CDR3 is CASTGGTGNTIYF. The CDR3 bases are TGTGCCAGCACGGGGGGCACTGGAAACACCATATATTTT.

This chain joins TRBV30 and TRBJ1-2; TRBD1 agrees at 7 bases. Trimming took 1 base from V and 5 from J; bases not matched to a gene: 4. The CDR3 runs 13 residues. The germline CDR1 and CDR2 sequences are GTSNPN and SVGIG (reference sequence). This CDR3 reads CAWSGTGPYGYTF. The CDR3 DNA sequence: TGTGCCTGGAGTGGGACAGGCCCTTATGGCTACACCTTC. The complete variable domain, with remaining parts taken from reference TRBV30 and TRBJ1-2, reads SQTIHQWPATLVQPVGSPLSLECTVEGTSNPNLYWYRQAAGRGLQLLFYSVGIGQISSEVPQNLSASRPQDRQFILSSKKLLLSDSGFYLCAWSGTGPYGYTFGSGTRLTVV.

The rearrangement uses TRBV3-1 (or the pseudogene TRBV3-2) and TRBJ2-3, with no clear D. The CDR3 is 11 residues long. Germline V gene sequence: CDR1 LGHDT, CDR2 YNNKEL (reference sequence). V lost 4 bases, J lost 6 bases, and 5 bases lay in between. CDR3 DNA sequence: TGTGCCAGCAGCCGCCGGGATACGCAGTATTTT. Amino acid sequence: CASSRRDTQYF.

This clone was seen a handful of times. The DNA for the CDR3 is TGTGCCAGCAGGCCCAGGGGATCCCTCTATGGCTACACCTTC. Protein product: CASRPRGSLYGYTF. V gene TRBV6-5 combines with J gene TRBJ1-2; a possible D gene is TRBD1 (6 bases). CDR1 and CDR2 (germline): MNHEY, SVGAGI. V was clipped by 6 bases and J by 4 bases, with 15 bases between them. CDR3 length: 14 residues.

The chain joins TRBV7-9 to TRBJ1-1; possible D gene TRBD1, 5 bases. The germline CDR1 and CDR2 sequences are SEHNR and FQNEAQ (reference sequence). Trimming took off 5 bases at V and 1 base at J, with 11 bases between the two ends. There are 14 residues in the CDR3. CDR3 nucleotides: TGTGCCAGCAGCCGCCTTACAGGGAACACTGAAGCTTTCTTT. This translates into CASSRLTGNTEAFF. The variable domain in full, completed from reference TRBV7-9 and TRBJ1-1, reads DTGVSQNPRHKITKRGQNVTFRCDPISEHNRLYWYRQTLGQGPEFLTYFQNEAQLEKSRLLSDRFSAERPKGSFSTLEIQRTEQGDSAMYLCASSRLTGNTEAFFGQGTRLTVV.

This chain uses TRBV18 with TRBJ2-4; TRBD2 matches at 7 bases. This CDR3 has 14 residues. The germline CDR1 and CDR2 sequences are KGHSH and LQKENI. J was trimmed by 7 bases and V by 6 bases; bases with no gene match: 9. In DNA form, the CDR3 reads TGTGCCAGCTCCCTTGGGGCGGGGGAGAACATTCAGTACTTC. It translates to CASSLGAGENIQYF.

The chain combines TRBV24-1 with TRBJ1-1; 9 bases line up with TRBD1. The V gene end was trimmed by 5 bases and the J gene end by 8 bases; junction bases not matched to a gene: 5. The germline V gene encodes CDR1 KGHDR and CDR2 SFDVKD. The CDR3 is 13 amino acids. CDR3 in DNA: TGTGCCACCAGTGCCTCGGGGACAGGGGAAGCTTTCTTT. Translating gives CATSASGTGEAFF.

This clone was recorded once. The rearrangement uses TRBV24-1 and TRBJ1-2, with D unresolved. Germline lookup yields CDR1 KGHDR and CDR2 SFDVKD. The germline V and J ends were trimmed by 5 bases and 2 bases, with 5 bases remaining between them. CDR3 length: 12 residues. CDR3 in amino acids: CATSGENYGYTF. The DNA of the CDR3 is TGTGCCACCAGTGGTGAGAACTATGGCTACACCTTC.

The V gene is TRBV4-1, the J gene TRBJ1-2, with D possibly matching TRBD1 (5 bases). The V end was cut by 4 bases, the J end by 7 bases, with 19 bases between. This CDR3 comprises 15 residues. The V gene's germline CDR1 is MGHRA and CDR2 YSYEKL. The DNA for the CDR3 is TGCGCCAGCAGCCCCGGGCTTTGGGGCCCGCGTGGCTACACCTTC. It translates to CASSPGLWGPRGYTF.

The V and J genes are TRBV12-3 or TRBV12-4 and TRBJ1-1; the D gene is possibly TRBD1 (5 bases). V was shortened by 1 base and J by 5 bases, with 8 bases between the two germline ends. The CDR3 contains 13 residues. This CDR3 reads CASSLGQGTEAFF. The CDR3 coding sequence is TGTGCCAGCAGTTTAGGGCAGGGTACTGAAGCTTTCTTT.

This clone was seen a few times. V usage is TRBV6-2 or TRBV6-3 and J usage is TRBJ1-5; no definite D call. The CDR3 has 17 residues. The V gene lost 2 bases and the J gene lost 3 bases, with 17 bases spanning the gap. The germline gives CDR1 MNHEY, CDR2 SVGEGT. The CDR3 DNA reads TGTGCCAGCAGTTACAAGGCAGGCACTTCCCTCAATCAGCCCCAGCATTTT. It is translated as CASSYKAGTSLNQPQHF.